Here is one T cell receptor beta chain with its context. The same CDR3 can be traced to other DNA sequences in this sample. Deletions cut 1 base from V and 6 bases from J, with 5 bases between. Germline V CDR1 and CDR2: LGHDT, YNNKEL (reference sequence). The CDR3 is 12 residues long. This sample was taken from a study of blood T cell repertoires in COVID-19. Sequencing used immunoSEQ multiplex PCR; TCRdb keeps in-frame clones, though not all of them. This sample yields roughly 150,000 clones, of which approximately 84% are seen a single time; 5.6% belongs to the top ten. Sequenced input: PBMCs or T cells enriched from blood (not recorded which). This TCR derives from a woman in her forties with acute COVID-19. This chain links TRBV3-1 (or the pseudogene TRBV3-2) with TRBJ2-3; D gene unclear. CDR3 region: CASSQVADTQYF. CDR3 DNA: TGTGCCAGCAGCCAAGTAGCCGATACGCAGTATTTT.